A single sample gave rise to the 8 T cell receptor beta chains below, sequenced in a study of response to subunit inactivated influenza vaccine. TCRdb ran MiXCR on the RT-PCR reads and lists one entry per CDR3 protein. The data show roughly 670,000 distinct CDR3 sequences, around 13% seen once. The source material was PBMCs from blood, sampled about 14 days before vaccination. The source of these receptors is a man between 50 and 59 years old who received an inactivated influenza vaccine.

This clonotype was detected a few times. The chain uses TRBV20-1 and TRBJ2-5, with 9 bases matching TRBD2. CDR1 DFQATT and CDR2 SNEGSKA come from the germline V gene (reference sequence). Trimming at V came to 0 bases and at J to 5 bases, leaving 13 bases not matched to a gene. The length of the CDR3 is 17 residues. Here the CDR3 reads CSARDLQREDSWETQYF. In DNA, the CDR3 is TGCAGTGCTAGAGATCTCCAGCGGGAGGATAGTTGGGAGACCCAGTACTTC.

Details on this clonotype: Being one base from a much bigger clone, this may be a read error. This chain links TRBV4-3 with TRBJ1-2; TRBD1 matches at 9 bases. CDR3 length equals 15 residues. V was pared by 6 bases and J by 4 bases, with 9 bases of the junction left unmatched. The germline V gene has CDR1 LGHNA and CDR2 YSLEER. The CDR3 sequence is CASSLDRGVIYGYTF. The CDR3, as DNA: TGCGCCAGCAGTCTCGACAGGGGGGTTATCTATGGCTACACCTTC.

This clonotype was counted a few times. V usage is TRBV28 and J usage is TRBJ2-1; 11 bases map to TRBD2. Germline V CDR1 and CDR2: MDHEN, SYDVKM. With 3 bases clipped from V and 5 bases from J, the junction kept 6 bases outside the gene matches. The CDR3 spans 16 residues. The CDR3: CASSLTSGELDNEQFF. The CDR3, as DNA: TGTGCCAGCAGTTTGACTAGCGGGGAACTAGACAATGAGCAGTTCTTC.

In its sample, this clonotype was seen a few times. This chain links TRBV12-3 or TRBV12-4 with TRBJ1-2; no reliable D call. The CDR3 has 14 residues. Trimming took off 5 bases at V and 0 bases at J, with 10 bases between the two ends. The CDR3 coding sequence is TGTGCCAGCAGTCGTTCGGGTACTAACTATGGCTACACCTTC. As protein: CASSRSGTNYGYTF.

The V call is TRBV5-1, the J call TRBJ2-1, with a weak D call TRBD2 (6 bases). Germline V gene sequence: CDR1 SGHRS, CDR2 YFSETQ. This CDR3 is 13 amino acids long. V lost 2 bases and J 8 bases, leaving 11 bases between the germline ends. This CDR3 is CASSFTGEDEQFF. As DNA, the CDR3 is TGCGCCAGCAGCTTTACGGGGGAGGATGAGCAGTTCTTC.

This clonotype was recorded at least ten times. The chain couples TRBV15 to TRBJ1-5, with D perhaps matching TRBD1 (5 bases). Germline CDR1 and CDR2: LNHNV and YYDKDF (reference sequence). The CDR3 consists of 14 residues. V was shortened by 8 bases and J by 6 bases, with 17 bases between the two germline ends. DNA for the CDR3: TGTGCCACCCAAACTCAGGGTAGGAGTCAGCCCCAGCATTTT. As protein: CATQTQGRSQPQHF.

This clonotype appeared a few times. The chain employs TRBV2 and TRBJ1-6; D uncertain. The CDR3 length is 15 residues. Looked up from germline, CDR1 is SNHLY and CDR2 is FYNNEI. V was trimmed by 4 bases and J by 9 bases, leaving 16 bases between them. The CDR3 DNA follows: TGTGCCAGCAGTGTTGGCTTGGGGTTAGGTTCACCCCTCCACTTT. It is translated as CASSVGLGLGSPLHF.

Concerning this clonotype itself: A junction boundary mismatches the germline segment, possibly from a read error. The chain recombines TRBV20-1 with TRBJ1-2; maybe TRBD1 (5 bases). The CDR3 is 14 amino acids. Germline V gene data show CDR1 as DFQATT and CDR2 as SNEGSKA (reference sequence). The CDR3 DNA follows: TGCAGTGCAAGCCCGGGACGAACTAACTATGGCTACATCTTC. The encoded protein is CSASPGRTNYGYIF.